The next 22 T cell receptor beta chains were all read from a single sample in a study of T cells in Graves' hyperthyroidism and ophthalmopathy. RNA transcripts served as the template for amplifying TCR beta CDR3 regions. The HTBI set primed first-round TCR CDR3 RT-PCR. TCRdb used MiXCR to reprocess the multiplex PCR reads, holding one entry per CDR3 protein. The table lists around 600,000 distinct CDR3 sequences, roughly 14% of them singletons. The sample consisted of blood. The receptors were gathered from a woman in her 50s with Graves' ophthalmopathy.

This clonotype was counted ten times or more. The chain recombines TRBV28 with TRBJ2-1; TRBD1 might be the D (6 bases). Trimming shortened V by 4 bases and J by 8 bases, and 18 bases separated the two germline ends. CDR3 length equals 15 residues. Germline CDR1 reads MDHEN; CDR2 reads SYDVKM. Here the CDR3 reads CASSSPPQGSHEQFF. The CDR3, as DNA: TGTGCCAGCAGTTCCCCCCCACAGGGTAGCCATGAGCAGTTCTTC.

The rearrangement links TRBV19 to TRBJ1-5; D perhaps matches TRBD1 (6 bases). The CDR3 extends over 14 amino acids. The germline V gene encodes CDR1 LNHDA and CDR2 SQIVND (reference sequence). Trimming left V 6 bases short and J 2 bases short, with 11 bases between. The CDR3 loop reads CASSWTDRNQPQHF. The CDR3 coding sequence is TGTGCCAGTAGCTGGACAGACCGCAATCAGCCCCAGCATTTT.

This clonotype was detected only a few times. This chain uses TRBV28 with TRBJ2-7, with D possibly TRBD2 on 5 matching bases. The ends were cut back, 3 bases at V and 0 bases at J, with 18 bases in the middle. Germline V gives CDR1 MDHEN, CDR2 SYDVKM. The CDR3 runs to 17 residues. The CDR3 DNA follows: TGTGCCAGCAGTTTTGCACCTAGCCTGCGGAGCTCCTACGAGCAGTACTTC. Its translation: CASSFAPSLRSSYEQYF. Full variable domain (outside the CDR3, taken from reference TRBV28 and TRBJ2-7): DVKVTQSSRYLVKRTGEKVFLECVQDMDHENMFWYRQDPGLGLRLIYFSYDVKMKEKGDIPEGYSVSREKKERFSLILESASTNQTSMYLCASSFAPSLRSSYEQYFGPGTRLTVT.

This clonotype appeared many times. The CDR3 reads CASRKGRLAGDSSYEQYF. In DNA form, the CDR3 reads TGTGCCAGCAGAAAGGGGCGACTAGCGGGAGACAGCTCCTACGAGCAGTACTTC. This rearrangement joins TRBV6-1 to TRBJ2-7; 12 nucleotides match TRBD2. The germline gives CDR1 MNHNS, CDR2 SASEGT. The CDR3 sequence is 18 residues long. V lost 6 bases and J lost 0; bases outside the gene matches: 12.

In its sample, this clonotype was seen many times. The gene calls are TRBV11-3 and TRBJ2-1, with D uncertain. Trimming took 1 base from V and 0 from J, leaving 13 bases between them. The CDR3 totals 17 residues. Germline CDR1 SGHNT, CDR2 YENEEA. For the CDR3, the DNA is TGTGCCAGCAGCTTAGGATTGGCGAGTAACTCCTACAATGAGCAGTTCTTC. Translation: CASSLGLASNSYNEQFF.

This chain links TRBV27 with TRBJ2-2; no reliable D call. V shed 5 bases and J shed 2 bases, with 6 bases lying between them. CDR1 is MNHEY, CDR2 SMNVEV, per germline (reference sequence). The CDR3 contains 13 residues. The CDR3 here is CASSPYNTGELFF. CDR3 sequence (DNA): TGTGCCAGCAGTCCCTATAACACCGGGGAGCTGTTTTTT.

This clonotype was found many times. The V and J genes are TRBV5-1 and TRBJ1-1; unclear D gene. The length of the CDR3 is 13 residues. Germline values: CDR1 SGHRS, CDR2 YFSETQ. V lost 4 bases and J 1 base, leaving 8 bases between the germline ends. The DNA of the CDR3 is TGCGCCAGCAGCCAAACTACGAACACTGAAGCTTTCTTT. It is translated as CASSQTTNTEAFF. Drawing the rest from reference TRBV5-1 and TRBJ1-1, the complete variable domain is KAGVTQTPRYLIKTRGQQVTLSCSPISGHRSVSWYQQTPGQGLQFLFEYFSETQRNKGNFPGRFSGRQFSNSRSEMNVSTLELGDSALYLCASSQTTNTEAFFGQGTRLTVV.

There are many counts of this clonotype. The chain couples TRBV3-1 to TRBJ1-3; D call uncertain. The ends were cut back, 0 bases at V and 10 bases at J, with 7 bases in the middle. Germline values: CDR1 LGHDT, CDR2 YNNKEL (reference sequence). The length of the CDR3 is 12 residues. CDR3 bases: TGTGCCAGCAGCCAAGAAGGCTTTACCATATATTTT. Its translation is CASSQEGFTIYF.

This clonotype was recorded many times. J is TRBJ2-3 and V is TRBV5-1, with D possibly TRBD2 on 6 matching bases. Trimming cost V 2 bases and J 0 bases, with 7 bases left between them. The germline gives CDR1 SGHRS, CDR2 YFSETQ. This CDR3 contains 14 residues. This CDR3 is CASSFRESTDTQYF. The CDR3 nucleotides are TGCGCCAGCAGCTTTCGGGAGAGCACAGATACGCAGTATTTT.

The sample holds many counts of this clonotype. The chain employs TRBV5-1 and TRBJ1-1; a weak D match, TRBD1 (6 bases). The CDR3 length is 14 residues. Trimming shortened V by 3 bases and J by 4 bases, and 13 bases separated the two germline ends. Germline values: CDR1 SGHRS, CDR2 YFSETQ. The CDR3 region has the DNA TGCGCCAGCAGCTCGACAGGAATCCGCACTGAAGCTTTCTTT. As protein: CASSSTGIRTEAFF.

This sequence joins TRBV7-9 and TRBJ1-3; 7 bases match TRBD1. The CDR3 has 20 residues. V was clipped by 5 bases and J by 0 bases; unmatched bases: 19. Per germline, CDR1 SEHNR and CDR2 FQNEAQ (reference sequence). This chain's CDR3 is CASSGRDRATIPYSGNTIYF. CDR3 DNA sequence: TGTGCCAGCAGCGGGCGAGACAGGGCCACTATACCTTACTCTGGAAACACCATATATTTT.

The V call is TRBV10-3, the J call TRBJ2-1; D could derive from TRBD1 or TRBD2 (5 bases each). Trimming left V 3 bases short and J 2 bases short, with 14 bases between. Germline CDR1 ENHRY, CDR2 SYGVKD. The length of the CDR3 is 16 residues. DNA of the CDR3: TGTGCCATCAGTGATTACCGGGACCGGACCTACAATGAGCAGTTCTTC. Translation gives CAISDYRDRTYNEQFF.

This clonotype came up many times. The genes are TRBV29-1 and TRBJ2-7; D is ambiguous. The V gene lost 6 bases and the J gene lost 1 base, with 16 bases spanning the gap. Looked up from germline, CDR1 is SQVTM and CDR2 is ANQGSEA. The CDR3 runs 14 residues. CDR3 sequence: CSVGLPGRSYEQYF. CDR3 nucleotide sequence: TGCAGCGTCGGTCTTCCAGGCCGATCCTACGAGCAGTACTTC.

There are many counts of this clonotype. This chain joins TRBV30 and TRBJ2-3; 9 bases align to TRBD1. The ends lost 1 base at V and 3 bases at J; junction bases unmatched: 2. This CDR3 comprises 14 residues. Germline V gene lookup returns CDR1 GTSNPN and CDR2 SVGIG (reference sequence). CDR3 DNA sequence: TGTGCCTGGAGTGAGACAGGGGGAACAGATACGCAGTATTTT. Amino acids: CAWSETGGTDTQYF.

This clonotype was counted at least ten times. The chain combines TRBV20-1 with TRBJ1-1; D remains ambiguous. V lost 0 bases, J lost 4 bases, and 15 bases lay in between. From germline, CDR1 is DFQATT and CDR2 SNEGSKA (reference sequence). This CDR3 spans 15 amino acids. The chain's CDR3 is CSARDRVSRTTEAFF. The CDR3 nucleotides read TGCAGTGCTAGAGATCGAGTGTCGAGGACCACTGAAGCTTTCTTT.

In its sample, this clonotype was seen many times. The chain combines TRBV30 with TRBJ2-5; no clear D gene. The V and J ends lost 4 bases and 0 bases respectively, with 6 bases between them. CDR1 is GTSNPN, CDR2 SVGIG, per germline (reference sequence). The CDR3 contains 12 residues. CDR3 protein: CAWKGYQETQYF. As DNA, the CDR3 is TGTGCCTGGAAGGGATACCAAGAGACCCAGTACTTC.

This clonotype has only one observation. This chain uses TRBV6-5 with TRBJ2-7; D is unresolved. CDR3 length: 15 amino acids. The germline V gene encodes CDR1 MNHEY and CDR2 SVGAGI. Trimming left V 0 bases short and J 3 bases short, with 12 bases between. CDR3 protein: CASSYSGNTYYEQYF. In DNA, the CDR3 is TGTGCCAGCAGTTACTCGGGAAACACCTACTACGAGCAGTACTTC.

This clonotype was detected only a few times. The genes are TRBV19 and TRBJ1-4, with TRBD1 as a possible D gene (5 bases). Germline loops: CDR1 LNHDA, CDR2 SQIVND (reference sequence). V lost 6 bases to trimming and J lost 7 bases, with 12 bases between them. The CDR3 has 13 amino acids. As DNA, the CDR3 is TGTGCCAGTAGAGGGGTAGGAGGTGAAAAACTGTTTTTT. Protein product: CASRGVGGEKLFF.

The table lists this clonotype with a few counts. Sequence at one end of the junction differs from germline and may be a read error. The chain carries TRBV20-1 and TRBJ2-1, with TRBD2 matching over 9 bases. This CDR3 contains 15 residues. Germline assignment: CDR1 DFQATT and CDR2 SNEGSKA (reference sequence). This chain's CDR3 is CSARVSGSFYKEQFF. The CDR3 DNA follows: TGCAGTGCTAGAGTTAGCGGGAGCTTTTACAAGGAGCAGTTCTTC.

This clonotype has ten or more counts. The chain recombines TRBV7-2 with TRBJ2-7; D is ambiguous. CDR1 and CDR2 (germline): SGHTA, FQGNSA. This CDR3 is 15 amino acids long. The ends were cut back, 1 base at V and 1 base at J, with 11 bases in the middle. CDR3 in DNA: TGTGCCAGCAGCTTAGACTCTGCAGGATCCTACGAGCAGTACTTC. It is translated as CASSLDSAGSYEQYF.

The V gene is TRBV20-1, the J gene TRBJ2-1; 10 bases fit TRBD2. Germline lookup yields CDR1 DFQATT and CDR2 SNEGSKA (reference sequence). Losses at the gene ends were 0 bases for V and 3 bases for J; bases not matched to a gene: 5. The CDR3 consists of 16 residues. The CDR3 sequence: CSARDLAGVGYNEQFF. The CDR3 coding sequence is TGCAGTGCTAGAGATCTAGCGGGAGTTGGCTACAATGAGCAGTTCTTC.

This clonotype was seen at least ten times. The rearrangement uses TRBV5-1 and TRBJ2-5; 7 bases are a match to TRBD1. Germline-derived CDR1 and CDR2 are SGHRS and YFSETQ. The CDR3 is made up of 15 amino acids. V shed 3 bases and J 1 base; nucleotides not matched to a gene: 6. DNA of the CDR3: TGCGCCAGCAGCTCGGGACAGCACCTCCAAGAGACCCAGTACTTC. This encodes CASSSGQHLQETQYF.